This T cell receptor (beta chain) stems from a study of blood T cell repertoires in COVID-19. Overall study: Samples taken during acute and convalescent COVID-19 were collected in the United States, Italy and Spain. PBMCs, B-cell-depleted T cells, or T cells provided the cDNA or gDNA that made up the material.

The ends were cut back, 7 bases at V and 0 bases at J, with 10 bases in the middle. The CDR3 has 15 residues. In germline, CDR1 is SNHLY, CDR2 FYNNEI. Per the study methods: Amplification of reference gene primers was used by the study to estimate nucleated cell counts. Some clones are missing from TCRdb's copy, which holds only in-frame ones; the method was immunoSEQ multiplex PCR. V, J and clone size were drawn from that table, and D and trimming were deduced from the DNA. The table shows about 280,000 clones, with roughly 85% occurring only once. Sequenced input: peripheral blood. This TCR was sampled from a human donor in a cohort sampled during active COVID-19. The chain employs TRBV2 and TRBJ1-6; D perhaps matches TRBD1 (6 bases). In DNA, the CDR3 is TGTGCCAGCAAGGGACAAAGCTCCTATAATTCACCCCTCCACTTT. As protein: CASKGQSSYNSPLHF.